These 13 T cell receptor beta chains share one sample of origin, sequenced in a study of OX40 agonist ivuxolimab in advanced cancers. Profiling relied on immunoSEQ multiplex PCR, and the TCRdb table lists in-frame clones only, not all of them. The table includes more than 55,000 clones, approximately 80% detected once. Sequenced material: CD4+ or CD8+ T cells sorted from blood, taken in a trial of the OX40 agonist ivuxolimab. All receptors come from an adult with an advanced solid tumor such as melanoma, head and neck, liver or kidney cancer.

The chain employs TRBV10-3 and TRBJ1-1; maybe TRBD1 (5 bases). Germline V gene sequence: CDR1 ENHRY, CDR2 SYGVKD. V was clipped by 6 bases and J by 7 bases, with 9 bases between them. The CDR3 length is 11 residues. CDR3: CAISKDSEAFF. In DNA form, the CDR3 reads TGTGCCATCAGCAAAGACAGTGAAGCTTTCTTT.

The chain carries TRBV18 and TRBJ1-5; D is uncertain. This CDR3 contains 16 residues. The germline gives CDR1 KGHSH, CDR2 LQKENI. Trimming took 0 bases from V and 1 from J, leaving 10 bases between them. The CDR3 protein is CASSPPGGLSNQPQHF. DNA of the CDR3: TGTGCCAGCTCACCACCAGGAGGGTTGAGCAATCAGCCCCAGCATTTT.

The chain recombines TRBV5-1 with TRBJ2-7, with 9 positions matching TRBD2. V was clipped by 4 bases and J by 2 bases; unmatched bases: 4. The CDR3 extends over 14 amino acids. The germline V gene encodes CDR1 SGHRS and CDR2 YFSETQ. The chain's CDR3 is CASSPTSGTYEQYF. The CDR3 DNA reads TGCGCCAGCAGCCCGACTAGCGGAACCTACGAGCAGTACTTC.

This chain connects TRBV27 to TRBJ1-4; possibly TRBD1 for D (6 bases). The CDR3 length is 17 residues. In germline, CDR1 is MNHEY, CDR2 SMNVEV (reference sequence). V lost 4 bases, J lost 7 bases, and 22 bases lay in between. The CDR3 is CASSSLGGGIIGEKLFF. CDR3 coding DNA: TGTGCCAGCAGTTCTCTTGGAGGGGGAATAATCGGTGAAAAACTGTTTTTT.

The chain joins TRBV29-1 to TRBJ2-1, with 7 bases aligning to TRBD1. This CDR3 has 11 residues. The germline gives CDR1 SQVTM, CDR2 ANQGSEA. V shed 7 bases and J 7 bases; nucleotides not matched to a gene: 4. The CDR3 nucleotides read TGCAGCGCCAAGACAGGGAATGAGCAGTTCTTC. Its translation is CSAKTGNEQFF.

This sequence joins TRBV6-5 and TRBJ1-3, with unresolved D. Germline V gene data show CDR1 as MNHEY and CDR2 as SVGAGI. V lost 0 bases and J 1 base, leaving 10 bases between the germline ends. The CDR3 consists of 16 residues. CDR3 DNA sequence: TGTGCCAGCAGTTACTCAGGTGGCTCATCTGGAAACACCATATATTTT. Protein: CASSYSGGSSGNTIYF.

The chain is built from TRBV18 and TRBJ1-4; no firm D call. This CDR3 is built from 16 residues. Germline V gives CDR1 KGHSH, CDR2 LQKENI. The ends were cut back, 3 bases at V and 4 bases at J, with 15 bases in the middle. In DNA, the CDR3 is TGTGCCAGCTCACCTACCCCTTTATTGGGTAATGAAAAACTGTTTTTT. Translated: CASSPTPLLGNEKLFF.

The chain employs TRBV27 and TRBJ2-7; TRBD2 aligns across 7 bases. Trimming at V came to 5 bases and at J to 2 bases, leaving 6 bases not matched to a gene. The CDR3 is 14 amino acids. Germline CDR1 MNHEY, CDR2 SMNVEV (reference sequence). CDR3 amino acids: CASSRLAVPYEQYF. The CDR3 nucleotides are TGTGCCAGCAGTCGTCTAGCGGTCCCCTACGAGCAGTACTTC.

The J gene is TRBJ2-1, the V gene TRBV27, with D possibly TRBD2 on 6 matching bases. This CDR3 spans 15 amino acids. Germline CDR1 and CDR2: MNHEY and SMNVEV (reference sequence). V was trimmed by 7 bases and J by 0 bases, leaving 13 bases between them. CDR3 region: CASTSGGNSYNEQFF. CDR3 DNA sequence: TGTGCCAGCACCAGCGGCGGGAACTCCTACAATGAGCAGTTCTTC.

This clone came up a few times. The chain recombines TRBV2 with TRBJ2-5, with unresolved D. Trimming took off 3 bases at V and 4 bases at J, with 9 bases between the two ends. Germline lookup yields CDR1 SNHLY and CDR2 FYNNEI. This CDR3 region has 13 residues. The CDR3 DNA follows: TGTGCCAGCAGTGATTCGTGGCTAGAGACCCAGTACTTC. This sequence encodes CASSDSWLETQYF.

The J gene is TRBJ1-2, the V gene TRBV19; TRBD1 is a possible D gene (6 bases). The length of the CDR3 is 14 residues. Germline CDR1 is LNHDA and CDR2 is SQIVND (reference sequence). V lost 4 bases and J 4 bases, leaving 13 bases between the germline ends. The CDR3 loop is CASSTPQGFYGYTF. The CDR3 DNA sequence: TGTGCCAGTAGTACCCCCCAGGGGTTCTATGGCTACACCTTC.

This sequence joins TRBV5-1 and TRBJ2-1; 12 bases align to TRBD2. Germline-derived CDR1 and CDR2 are SGHRS and YFSETQ. This CDR3 contains 17 residues. V lost 4 bases to trimming and J lost 0 bases; unmatched junction nucleotides: 5. CDR3 coding DNA: TGCGCCAGCAGCCTAGGGACTAGCGGGCGCTCCTACAATGAGCAGTTCTTC. It encodes CASSLGTSGRSYNEQFF. The complete variable domain, with remaining parts taken from reference TRBV5-1 and TRBJ2-1, reads KAGVTQTPRYLIKTRGQQVTLSCSPISGHRSVSWYQQTPGQGLQFLFEYFSETQRNKGNFPGRFSGRQFSNSRSEMNVSTLELGDSALYLCASSLGTSGRSYNEQFFGPGTRLTVL.

The gene calls are TRBV7-2 and TRBJ1-6; no clear D gene. CDR3 length: 16 amino acids. CDR1 and CDR2 (germline): SGHTA, FQGNSA. V shed 5 bases and J shed 3 bases, with 14 bases lying between them. CDR3 residues: CASSRQPGHYNSPLHF. The CDR3 DNA reads as TGTGCCAGCAGCCGTCAGCCGGGCCACTATAATTCACCCCTCCACTTT.